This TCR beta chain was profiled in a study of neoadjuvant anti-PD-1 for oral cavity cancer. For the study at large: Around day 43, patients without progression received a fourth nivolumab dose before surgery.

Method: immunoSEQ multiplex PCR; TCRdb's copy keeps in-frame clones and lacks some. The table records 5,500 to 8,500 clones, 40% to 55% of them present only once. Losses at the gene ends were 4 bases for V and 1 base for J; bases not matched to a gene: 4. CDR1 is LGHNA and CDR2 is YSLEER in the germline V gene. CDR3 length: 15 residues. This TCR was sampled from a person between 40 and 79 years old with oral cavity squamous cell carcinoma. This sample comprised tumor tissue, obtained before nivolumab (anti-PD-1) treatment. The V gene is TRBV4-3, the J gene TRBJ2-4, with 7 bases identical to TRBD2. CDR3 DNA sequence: TGCGCCAGCAGCCTCGGGGGGATTGCCAAAAACATTCAGTACTTC. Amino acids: CASSLGGIAKNIQYF.